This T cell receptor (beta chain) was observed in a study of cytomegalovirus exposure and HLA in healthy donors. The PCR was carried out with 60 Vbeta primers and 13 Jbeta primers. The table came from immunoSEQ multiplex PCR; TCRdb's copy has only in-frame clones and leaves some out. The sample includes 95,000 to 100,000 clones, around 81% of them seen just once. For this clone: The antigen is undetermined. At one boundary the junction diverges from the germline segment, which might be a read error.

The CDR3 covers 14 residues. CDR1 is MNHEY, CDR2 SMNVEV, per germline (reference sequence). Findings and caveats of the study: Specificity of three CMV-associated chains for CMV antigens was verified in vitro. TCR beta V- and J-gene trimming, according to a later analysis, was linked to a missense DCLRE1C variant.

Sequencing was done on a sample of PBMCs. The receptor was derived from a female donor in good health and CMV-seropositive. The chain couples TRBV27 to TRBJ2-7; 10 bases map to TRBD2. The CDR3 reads CAGSIAGGGYEQYF. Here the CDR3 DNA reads TGTGCCGGCAGTATAGCGGGAGGAGGCTACGAGCAGTACTTC.